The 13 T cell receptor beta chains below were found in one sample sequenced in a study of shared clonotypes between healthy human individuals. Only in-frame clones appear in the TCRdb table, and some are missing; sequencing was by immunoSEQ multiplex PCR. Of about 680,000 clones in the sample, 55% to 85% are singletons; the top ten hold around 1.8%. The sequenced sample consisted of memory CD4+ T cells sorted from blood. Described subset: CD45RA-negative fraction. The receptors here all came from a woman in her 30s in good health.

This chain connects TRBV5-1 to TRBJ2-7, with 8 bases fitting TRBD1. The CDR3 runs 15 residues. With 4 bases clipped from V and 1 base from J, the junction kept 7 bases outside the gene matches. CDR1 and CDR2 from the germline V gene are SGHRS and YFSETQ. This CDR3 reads CASSPRDRSSYEQYF. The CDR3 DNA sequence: TGCGCCAGCAGCCCCCGGGACAGGTCTTCCTACGAGCAGTACTTC.

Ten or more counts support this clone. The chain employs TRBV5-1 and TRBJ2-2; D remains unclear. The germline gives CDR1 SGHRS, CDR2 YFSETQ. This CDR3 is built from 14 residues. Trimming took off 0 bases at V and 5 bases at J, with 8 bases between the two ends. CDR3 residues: CASSLERGTGELFF. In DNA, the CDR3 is TGCGCCAGCAGCTTGGAGCGCGGAACCGGGGAGCTGTTTTTT.

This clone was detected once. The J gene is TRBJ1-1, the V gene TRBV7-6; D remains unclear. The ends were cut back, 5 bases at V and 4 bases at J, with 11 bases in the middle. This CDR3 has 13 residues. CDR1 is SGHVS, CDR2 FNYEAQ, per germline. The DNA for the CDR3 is TGTGCCAGCAGCCCGAGCGGCCTCACTGAAGCTTTCTTT. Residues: CASSPSGLTEAFF.

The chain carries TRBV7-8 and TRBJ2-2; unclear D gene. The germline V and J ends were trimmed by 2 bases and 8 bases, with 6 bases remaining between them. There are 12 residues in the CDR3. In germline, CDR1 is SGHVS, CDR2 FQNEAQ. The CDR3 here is CASSLSKGELFF. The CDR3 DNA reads TGTGCCAGCAGCTTATCCAAGGGGGAGCTGTTTTTT. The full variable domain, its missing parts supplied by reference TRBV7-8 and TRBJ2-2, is GAGVSQSPRYKVAKRGQDVALRCDPISGHVSLFWYQQALGQGPEFLTYFQNEAQLDKSGLPSDRFFAERPEGSVSTLKIQRTQQEDSAVYLCASSLSKGELFFGEGSRLTVL.

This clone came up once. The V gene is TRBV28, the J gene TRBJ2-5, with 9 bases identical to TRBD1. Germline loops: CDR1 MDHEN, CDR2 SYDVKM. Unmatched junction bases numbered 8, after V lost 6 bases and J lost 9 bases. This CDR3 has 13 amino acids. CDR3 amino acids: CASRGQGMGAQYF. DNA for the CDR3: TGTGCCAGCAGGGGACAGGGAATGGGGGCCCAGTACTTC.

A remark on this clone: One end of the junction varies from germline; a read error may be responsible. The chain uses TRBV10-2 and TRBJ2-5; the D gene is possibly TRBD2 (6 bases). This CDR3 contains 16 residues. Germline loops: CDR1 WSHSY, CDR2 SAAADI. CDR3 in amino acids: CASSEIAELFQDTQYF. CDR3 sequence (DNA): TGCGCCAGCAGTGAGATAGCGGAACTCTTCCAAGATACCCAGTACTTC.

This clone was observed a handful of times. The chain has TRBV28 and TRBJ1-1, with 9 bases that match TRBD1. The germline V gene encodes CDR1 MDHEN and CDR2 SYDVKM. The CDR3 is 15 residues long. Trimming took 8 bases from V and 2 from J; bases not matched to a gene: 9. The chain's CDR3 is CASQPRDRANTEAFF. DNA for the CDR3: TGTGCCAGCCAGCCGCGGGACAGGGCTAACACTGAAGCTTTCTTT.

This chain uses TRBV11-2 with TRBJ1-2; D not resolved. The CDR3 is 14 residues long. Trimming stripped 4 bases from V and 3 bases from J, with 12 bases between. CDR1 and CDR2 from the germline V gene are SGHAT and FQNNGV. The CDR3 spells CASSSNSGDYGYTF. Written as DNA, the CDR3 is TGTGCCAGCAGCTCGAACAGTGGTGACTATGGCTACACCTTC. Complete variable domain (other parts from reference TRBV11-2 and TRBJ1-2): EAGVAQSPRYKIIEKRQSVAFWCNPISGHATLYWYQQILGQGPKLLIQFQNNGVVDDSQLPKDRFSAERLKGVDSTLKIQPAKLEDSAVYLCASSSNSGDYGYTFGSGTRLTVV.

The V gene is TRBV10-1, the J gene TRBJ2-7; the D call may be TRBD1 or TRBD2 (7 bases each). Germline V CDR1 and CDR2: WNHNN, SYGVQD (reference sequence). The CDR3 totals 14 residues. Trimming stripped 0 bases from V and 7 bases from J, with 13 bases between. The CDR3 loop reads CASSESNRGGEQYF. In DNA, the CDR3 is TGCGCCAGCAGTGAGTCGAACAGGGGAGGGGAGCAGTACTTC.

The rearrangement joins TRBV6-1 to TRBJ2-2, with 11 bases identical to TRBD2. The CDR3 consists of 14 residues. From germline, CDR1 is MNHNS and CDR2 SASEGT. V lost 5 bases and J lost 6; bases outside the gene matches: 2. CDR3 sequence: CASSTGLAAGELFF. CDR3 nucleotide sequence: TGTGCCAGCAGTACGGGACTAGCGGCCGGGGAGCTGTTTTTT.

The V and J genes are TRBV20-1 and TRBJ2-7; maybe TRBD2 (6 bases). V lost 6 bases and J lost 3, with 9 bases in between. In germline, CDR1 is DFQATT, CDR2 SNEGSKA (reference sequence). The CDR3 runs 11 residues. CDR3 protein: CSAAGLYEQYF. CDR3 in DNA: TGCAGTGCCGCGGGACTCTACGAGCAGTACTTC.

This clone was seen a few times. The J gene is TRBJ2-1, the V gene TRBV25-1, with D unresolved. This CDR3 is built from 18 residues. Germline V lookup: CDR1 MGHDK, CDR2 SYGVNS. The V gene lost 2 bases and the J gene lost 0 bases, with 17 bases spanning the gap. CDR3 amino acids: CASSERSQRQNSYNEQFF. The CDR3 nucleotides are TGTGCCAGCAGTGAACGGTCTCAGCGCCAGAACTCCTACAATGAGCAGTTCTTC.

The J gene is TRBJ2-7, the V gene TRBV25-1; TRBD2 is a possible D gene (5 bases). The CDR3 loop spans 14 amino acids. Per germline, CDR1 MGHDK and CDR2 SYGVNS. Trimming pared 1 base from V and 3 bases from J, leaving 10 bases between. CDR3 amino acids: CASSESGLRYEQYF. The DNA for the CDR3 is TGTGCCAGCAGTGAATCCGGACTCCGCTACGAGCAGTACTTC.